A selection of T cell receptor beta chains follows, all from one sample in a study of cytomegalovirus exposure and HLA in healthy donors. Method: immunoSEQ multiplex PCR; TCRdb's copy keeps in-frame clones and lacks some. The repertoire consists of 95,000 to 150,000 clones, with 17% occurring once and the leading ten covering roughly 2.7%. What was sequenced was PBMCs. The receptors originated from a female donor in good health and CMV-seropositive. CDR3s include the opening cysteine and the closing phenylalanine or tryptophan. Each record gives: V gene, J gene, CDR3 protein.

V: TRBV9
J: TRBJ2-7
CDR3: CASSVDGSGSYEQYF

V: TRBV7-8
J: TRBJ2-1
CDR3: CASSPYLDRGYEQFF

V: TRBV10-3
J: TRBJ2-7
CDR3: CAIGQGHEQYF

V: TRBV10-3
J: TRBJ2-2
CDR3: CAISEIVSGQGAGELFF

V: TRBV6-6
J: TRBJ2-2
CDR3: CASSYDTSGTGELFF

V: TRBV20-1
J: TRBJ1-2
CDR3: CSASNSYGYTF

V: TRBV4-3
J: TRBJ2-7
CDR3: CASSQVAGTASSYEQYF

V: TRBV13
J: TRBJ1-2
CDR3: CASSSTNKESGYTF

V: TRBV29-1
J: TRBJ1-2
CDR3: CSDRDRGFYGYTF

V: TRBV6-5
J: TRBJ2-1
CDR3: CASSYRGGRGNEQFF

V: TRBV5-1
J: TRBJ2-7
CDR3: CASSRTVSYEQYF

V: TRBV4-1
J: TRBJ2-3
CDR3: CASSQLMGASGDTDTQYF

V: TRBV10-2
J: TRBJ1-5
CDR3: CASSEYGGNNQPQHF

V: TRBV15
J: TRBJ1-5
CDR3: CATSRGLEGNQPQHF

V: TRBV2
J: TRBJ2-3
CDR3: CASSGIAGGESTDTQYF

V: TRBV5-4
J: TRBJ2-7
CDR3: CASSLTGGAFHEQYF

V: TRBV7-9
J: TRBJ2-6
CDR3: CASRGDRARSGANVLTF

V: TRBV27
J: TRBJ1-5
CDR3: CASSLSTGYQPQHF

V: TRBV5-4
J: TRBJ2-1
CDR3: CASSPRQYNEQFF

V: TRBV7-2
J: TRBJ1-6
CDR3: CASSFTGDSPLHF

V: TRBV6-1
J: TRBJ1-1
CDR3: CASSDQDRGNTEAFF

V: TRBV7-9
J: TRBJ2-1
CDR3: CASSNMGGRAGGYNEQFF

V: TRBV28
J: TRBJ2-7
CDR3: CASSLLNLPYEQYF